This TCR beta chain was retrieved from a study of cytomegalovirus exposure and HLA in healthy donors. Regarding this clone: Its cognate antigen is unknown.

Germline loops: CDR1 SGHRS, CDR2 YFSETQ. The CDR3 consists of 14 residues. The V and J ends lost 6 bases and 2 bases, in that order; junction bases with no gene match: 5. The donors were healthy bone marrow donors. The PCR ran on 60 Vbeta and 13 Jbeta primers. Profiled with immunoSEQ multiplex PCR; TCRdb holds only in-frame clones, not every one. The sample lists fewer than 250,000 clones, approximately 80% occurring once. Study-wide findings and caveats: It is likely that the observed cluster of highly shared sequence variants was a sequencing artifact.

This receptor was identified in a man aged 35-49 years in good health and CMV-seronegative. The chain links TRBV5-1 to TRBJ2-5, with 9 bases fitting TRBD2. The sequenced sample consisted of PBMCs. The CDR3 protein is CASTPRGGQETQYF. CDR3 DNA: TGCGCCAGCACCCCGCGGGGGGGACAAGAGACCCAGTACTTC.